The entry below describes one TCR beta chain. The antigen is not known. This sample is drawn from a study of CD8+CD57+ T cells in acquired aplastic anemia. Study conclusions and caveats: Patients and controls were not found to differ significantly in CD8+ Simpson's diversity.

Genomic DNA acted as the template from which TCR beta VDJ combination and CDR3 sequence profiling were carried out. One entry per CDR3 protein, called by TCRdb with MiXCR from the reads. The sample has about 190,000 distinct CDR3 sequences; more than 45% are singletons. By flow cytometry, patients selected for sequencing had shown an expansion of CD8+CD57+ cells. Trimming removed 1 base from V and 0 bases from J, with 6 bases in between. This CDR3 is built from 14 residues. Looked up from germline, CDR1 is KGHDR and CDR2 is SFDVKD. The TCR comes from a human donor with aplastic anemia. Sequencing was carried out using sorted CD4+, CD8+, or CD8+CD57+ T cells (not recorded which) from PBMCs. The rearrangement uses TRBV24-1 and TRBJ2-7, with a weak D call TRBD1 (5 bases). DNA of the CDR3: TGTGCCACCAGTGATTTAGGGGTCTCCTACGAGCAGTACTTC. It specifies CATSDLGVSYEQYF.